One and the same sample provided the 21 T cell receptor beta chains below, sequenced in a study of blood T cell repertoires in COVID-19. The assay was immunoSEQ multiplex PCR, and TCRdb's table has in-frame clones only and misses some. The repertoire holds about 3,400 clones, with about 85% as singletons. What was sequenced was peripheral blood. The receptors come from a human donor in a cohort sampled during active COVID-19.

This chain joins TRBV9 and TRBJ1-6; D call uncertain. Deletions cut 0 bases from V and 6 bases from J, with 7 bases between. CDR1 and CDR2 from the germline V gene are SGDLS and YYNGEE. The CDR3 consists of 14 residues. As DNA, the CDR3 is TGTGCCAGCAGCGTAGCAATAGCTAATTCACCCCTCCACTTT. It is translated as CASSVAIANSPLHF.

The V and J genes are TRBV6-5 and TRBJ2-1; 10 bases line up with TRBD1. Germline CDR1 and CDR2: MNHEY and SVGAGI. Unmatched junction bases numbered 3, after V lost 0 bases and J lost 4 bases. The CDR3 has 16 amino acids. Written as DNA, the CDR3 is TGTGCCAGCAGTTACTCGGGACAGGGGTCTTACAATGAGCAGTTCTTC. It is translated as CASSYSGQGSYNEQFF.

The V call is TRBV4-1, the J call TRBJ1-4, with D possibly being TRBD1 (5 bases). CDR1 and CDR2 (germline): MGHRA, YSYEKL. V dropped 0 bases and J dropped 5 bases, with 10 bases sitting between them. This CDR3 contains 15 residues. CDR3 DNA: TGCGCCAGCAGCCAAGATCCGACAGCAAATGAAAAACTGTTTTTT. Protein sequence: CASSQDPTANEKLFF.

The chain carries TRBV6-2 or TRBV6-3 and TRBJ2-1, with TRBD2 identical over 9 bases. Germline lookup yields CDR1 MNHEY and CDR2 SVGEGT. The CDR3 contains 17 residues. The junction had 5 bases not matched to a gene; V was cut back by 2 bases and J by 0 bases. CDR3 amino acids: CASSYTPSGASYNEQFF. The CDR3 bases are TGTGCCAGCAGTTACACCCCTAGCGGGGCCTCCTACAATGAGCAGTTCTTC.

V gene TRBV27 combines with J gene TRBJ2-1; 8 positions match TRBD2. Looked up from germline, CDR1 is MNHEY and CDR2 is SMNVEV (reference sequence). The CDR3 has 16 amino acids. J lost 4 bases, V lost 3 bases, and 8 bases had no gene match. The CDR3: CASSLFSGASYNEQFF. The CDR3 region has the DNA TGTGCCAGCAGTTTGTTTAGCGGGGCTTCTTACAATGAGCAGTTCTTC.

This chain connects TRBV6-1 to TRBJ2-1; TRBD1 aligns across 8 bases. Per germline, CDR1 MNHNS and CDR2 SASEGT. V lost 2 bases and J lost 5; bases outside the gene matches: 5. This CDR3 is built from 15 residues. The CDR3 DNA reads TGTGCCAGCAGTGAAAGACAGGGGTCCCACAATGAGCAGTTCTTC. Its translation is CASSERQGSHNEQFF.

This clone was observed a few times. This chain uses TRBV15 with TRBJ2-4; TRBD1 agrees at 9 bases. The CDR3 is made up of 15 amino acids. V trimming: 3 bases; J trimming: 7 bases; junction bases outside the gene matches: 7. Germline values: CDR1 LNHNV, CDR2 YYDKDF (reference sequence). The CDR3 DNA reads TGTGCCACCAGCAGGGGAGGGACAGGGAGTAACATTCAGTACTTC. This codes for CATSRGGTGSNIQYF.

CDR3 in DNA: TGTGCCAGCAGCTTGTTGGGTGCGGGAGTGAACACTGAAGCTTTCTTT. Translation gives CASSLLGAGVNTEAFF. The rearrangement uses TRBV5-4 and TRBJ1-1; D not certain. Trimming pared 1 base from V and 0 bases from J, leaving 13 bases between. From germline, CDR1 is SGHNT and CDR2 YYREEE (reference sequence). The CDR3 loop spans 16 amino acids.

The CDR3 sequence is CASRDRGLGETQYF. The CDR3 DNA sequence: TGTGCCAGCAGGGACAGGGGTTTGGGAGAGACCCAGTACTTC. The chain recombines TRBV2 with TRBJ2-5; 9 bases agree with TRBD1. Germline assignment: CDR1 SNHLY and CDR2 FYNNEI. The length of the CDR3 is 14 residues. The junction had 6 bases not matched to a gene; V was cut back by 6 bases and J by 4 bases.

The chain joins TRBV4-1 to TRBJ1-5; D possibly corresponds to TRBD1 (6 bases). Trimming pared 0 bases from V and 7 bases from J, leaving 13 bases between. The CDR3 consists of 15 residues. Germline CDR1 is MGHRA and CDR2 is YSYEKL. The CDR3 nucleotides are TGCGCCAGCAGCCAAGACAGGGGCTGGAGACAGCCCCAGCATTTT. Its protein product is CASSQDRGWRQPQHF.

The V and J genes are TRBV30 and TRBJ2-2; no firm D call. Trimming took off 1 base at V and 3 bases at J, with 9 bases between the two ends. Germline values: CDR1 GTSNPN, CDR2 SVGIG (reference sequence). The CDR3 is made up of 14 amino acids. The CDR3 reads CAWSGQRYTGELFF. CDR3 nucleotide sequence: TGTGCCTGGAGTGGGCAGCGCTACACCGGGGAGCTGTTTTTT.

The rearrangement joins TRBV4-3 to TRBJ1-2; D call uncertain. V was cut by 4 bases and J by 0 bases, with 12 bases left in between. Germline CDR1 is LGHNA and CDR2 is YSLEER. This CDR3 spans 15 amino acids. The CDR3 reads CASSPAVGTNYGYTF. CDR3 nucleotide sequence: TGCGCCAGCAGCCCCGCCGTCGGGACTAACTATGGCTACACCTTC.

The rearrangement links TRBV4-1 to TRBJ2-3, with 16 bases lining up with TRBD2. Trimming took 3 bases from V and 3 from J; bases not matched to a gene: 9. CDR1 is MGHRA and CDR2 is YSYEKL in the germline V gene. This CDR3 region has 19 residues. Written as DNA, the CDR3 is TGCGCCAGCAGCCACCTAGGGACTAGCGGGGGGGCCAATACAGATACGCAGTATTTT. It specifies CASSHLGTSGGANTDTQYF.

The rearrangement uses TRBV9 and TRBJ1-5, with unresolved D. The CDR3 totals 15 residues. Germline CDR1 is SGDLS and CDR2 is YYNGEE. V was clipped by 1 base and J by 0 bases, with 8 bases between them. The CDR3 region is CASSVTGYSNQPQHF. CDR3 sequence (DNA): TGTGCCAGCAGCGTAACGGGATATAGCAATCAGCCCCAGCATTTT.

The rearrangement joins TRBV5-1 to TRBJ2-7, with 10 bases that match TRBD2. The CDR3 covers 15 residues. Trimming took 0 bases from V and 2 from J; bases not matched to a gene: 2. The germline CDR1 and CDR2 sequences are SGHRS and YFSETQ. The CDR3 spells CASSLEGTSAYEQYF. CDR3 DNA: TGCGCCAGCAGCTTGGAGGGGACTAGCGCCTACGAGCAGTACTTC. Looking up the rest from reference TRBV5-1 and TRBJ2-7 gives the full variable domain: KAGVTQTPRYLIKTRGQQVTLSCSPISGHRSVSWYQQTPGQGLQFLFEYFSETQRNKGNFPGRFSGRQFSNSRSEMNVSTLELGDSALYLCASSLEGTSAYEQYFGPGTRLTVT.

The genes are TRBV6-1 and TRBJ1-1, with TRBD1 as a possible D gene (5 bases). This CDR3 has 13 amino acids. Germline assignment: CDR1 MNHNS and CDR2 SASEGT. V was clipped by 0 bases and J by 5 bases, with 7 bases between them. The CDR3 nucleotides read TGTGCCAGCAGTGAAGCGCAGGGAACTGAAGCTTTCTTT. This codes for CASSEAQGTEAFF.

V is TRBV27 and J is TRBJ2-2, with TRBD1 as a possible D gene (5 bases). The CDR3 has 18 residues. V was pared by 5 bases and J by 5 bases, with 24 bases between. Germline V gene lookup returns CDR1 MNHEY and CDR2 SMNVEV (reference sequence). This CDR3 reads CASSLRVRAIGNTGELFF. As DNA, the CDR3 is TGTGCCAGCAGTCTTCGGGTCAGGGCAATCGGAAATACCGGGGAGCTGTTTTTT.

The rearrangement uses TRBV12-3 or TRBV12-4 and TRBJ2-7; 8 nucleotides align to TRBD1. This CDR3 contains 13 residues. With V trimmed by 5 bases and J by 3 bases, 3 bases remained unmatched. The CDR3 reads CASSPGQGYEQYF. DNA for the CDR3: TGTGCCAGCAGTCCCGGACAGGGCTACGAGCAGTACTTC.

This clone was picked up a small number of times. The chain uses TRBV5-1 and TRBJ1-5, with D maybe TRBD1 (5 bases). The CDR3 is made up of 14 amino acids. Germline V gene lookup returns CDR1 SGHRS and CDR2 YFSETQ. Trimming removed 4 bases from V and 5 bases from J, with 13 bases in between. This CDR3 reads CASSLRGEYQPQHF. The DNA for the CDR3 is TGCGCCAGCAGCCTACGGGGGGAGTATCAGCCCCAGCATTTT.

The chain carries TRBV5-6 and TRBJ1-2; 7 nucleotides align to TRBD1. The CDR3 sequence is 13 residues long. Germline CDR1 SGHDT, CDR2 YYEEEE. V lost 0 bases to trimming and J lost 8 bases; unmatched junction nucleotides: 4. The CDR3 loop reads CASSLGTGSGYTF. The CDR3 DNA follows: TGTGCCAGCAGCTTGGGGACAGGAAGCGGCTACACCTTC. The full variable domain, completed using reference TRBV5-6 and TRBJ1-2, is DAGVTQSPTHLIKTRGQQVTLRCSPKSGHDTVSWYQQALGQGPQFIFQYYEEEERQRGNFPDRFSGHQFPNYSSELNVNALLLGDSALYLCASSLGTGSGYTFGSGTRLTVV.

CDR3 protein: CASDHDGMYLANYGYTF. As DNA, the CDR3 is TGTGCCAGCGACCACGACGGCATGTACCTAGCTAACTATGGCTACACCTTC. V gene TRBV7-2 combines with J gene TRBJ1-2; D remains unclear. Trimming stripped 8 bases from V and 0 bases from J, with 22 bases between. CDR3 length equals 17 residues. Per the germline V gene, CDR1 is SGHTA and CDR2 is FQGNSA. The whole variable domain, filled in from reference TRBV7-2 and TRBJ1-2, reads GAGVSQSPSNKVTEKGKDVELRCDPISGHTALYWYRQSLGQGLEFLIYFQGNSAPDKSGLPSDRFSAERTGGSVSTLTIQRTQQEDSAVYLCASDHDGMYLANYGYTFGSGTRLTVV.